The clone carrying this TCR beta chain was seen more than once but under ten times. Its antigen is undetermined. The record originates from a study of CD8 T cells in ankylosing spondylitis. The study's findings and limits: What seemed typical of ankylosing spondylitis blood was a TCR beta motif built from eight highly homologous variants.

TCRdb passed the 5' RACE reads through MiXCR, listing each CDR3 protein once. The sample carries almost 400,000 distinct CDR3 sequences, approximately 20% recorded once. V was clipped by 3 bases and J by 7 bases; unmatched bases: 9. The CDR3 length is 15 residues. The V gene's germline CDR1 is SQVTM and CDR2 ANQGSEA. The receptor was derived from a male donor with ankylosing spondylitis. Sequenced sample: blood, either unsorted or a sorted T cell fraction (not recorded which). The rearrangement links TRBV29-1 to TRBJ2-1; 10 bases are a match to TRBD1. The CDR3 here is CSVDPGTGALNEQFF. The CDR3 DNA follows: TGCAGCGTTGATCCTGGGACAGGGGCTTTGAATGAGCAGTTCTTC.